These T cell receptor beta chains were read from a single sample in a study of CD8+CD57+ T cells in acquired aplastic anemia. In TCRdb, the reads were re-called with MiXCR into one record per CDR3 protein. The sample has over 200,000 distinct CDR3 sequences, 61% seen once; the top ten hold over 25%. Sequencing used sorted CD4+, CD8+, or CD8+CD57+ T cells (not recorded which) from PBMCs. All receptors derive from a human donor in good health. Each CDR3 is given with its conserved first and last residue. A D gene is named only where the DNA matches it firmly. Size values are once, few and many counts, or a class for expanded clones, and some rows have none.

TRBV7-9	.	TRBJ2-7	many	CASSHRSGTAGYEQYF	TGTGCCAGCAGCCATCGATCCGGGACGGCAGGCTACGAGCAGTACTTC
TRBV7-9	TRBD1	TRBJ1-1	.	CASSWRTGVFEAFF	TGTGCCAGCAGCTGGCGGACAGGGGTGTTTGAAGCTTTCTTT
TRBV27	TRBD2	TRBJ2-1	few	CASLAGGMYNEQFF	TGTGCCAGTCTAGCGGGAGGGATGTACAATGAGCAGTTCTTC
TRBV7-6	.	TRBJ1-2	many	CASSLPGTDGYTF	TGTGCCAGCAGCTTACCCGGAACGGATGGCTACACCTTC
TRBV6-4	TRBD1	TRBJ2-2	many	CASSDRAGGELFF	TGTGCCAGCTCGGACAGGGCGGGCGGGGAGCTGTTTTTT
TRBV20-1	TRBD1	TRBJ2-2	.	CSATQGANTGELFF	TGCAGTGCTACGCAGGGGGCGAACACCGGGGAGCTGTTTTTT
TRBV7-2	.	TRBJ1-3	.	CASSLVVGTSGNTIYF	TGTGCCAGCAGCTTAGTTGTGGGAACCTCTGGAAACACCATATATTTT
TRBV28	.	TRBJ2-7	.	CASSLPKRGKYEQYF	TGTGCCAGCAGTTTACCCAAGAGGGGGAAGTACGAGCAGTACTTC
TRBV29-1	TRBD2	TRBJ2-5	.	CSVEGGTSRQETQYF	TGCAGCGTGGAAGGTGGGACTAGCAGACAAGAGACCCAGTACTTC
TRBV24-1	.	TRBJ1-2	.	CATSEVGRNYGYTF	TGTGCCACCAGTGAAGTCGGACGGAACTATGGCTACACCTTC
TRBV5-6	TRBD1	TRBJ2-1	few	CASSLGDSAYNEQFF	TGTGCCAGCAGCTTGGGGGACAGTGCATACAATGAGCAGTTCTTC
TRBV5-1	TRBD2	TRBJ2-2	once	CASSMGLAGVDGELFF	TGCGCCAGCAGCATGGGACTAGCGGGAGTAGACGGGGAGCTGTTTTTT
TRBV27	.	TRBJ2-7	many	CASGWEGTWDEQYF	TGTGCCAGCGGGTGGGAGGGGACATGGGACGAGCAGTACTTC
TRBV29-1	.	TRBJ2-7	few	CSVAGTDVRVKYF	TGCAGCGTTGCCGGGACGGACGTACGAGTGAAGTACTTC
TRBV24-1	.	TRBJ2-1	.	CATSDLFREEQFF	TGTGCCACCAGTGATCTATTCAGGGAGGAGCAGTTCTTC
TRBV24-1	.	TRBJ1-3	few	CATSDASQGPGNTIYF	TGTGCCACCAGTGACGCCTCCCAGGGGCCTGGAAACACCATATATTTT
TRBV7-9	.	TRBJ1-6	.	CASSLGGPGLHSPLHF	TGTGCCAGCAGCTTAGGGGGGCCAGGGCTACATTCACCCCTCCACTTT
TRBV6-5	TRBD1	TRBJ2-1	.	CASSYGTGEFF	TGTGCCAGCAGTTACGGGACAGGGGAGTTCTTC
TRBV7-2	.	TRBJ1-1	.	CASTAPRGASTEAFF	TGTGCCAGCACCGCCCCCCGGGGGGCGAGTACTGAAGCTTTCTTT
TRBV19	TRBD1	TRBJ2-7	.	CASSIRTGTGEQYF	TGTGCCAGTAGTATTAGGACAGGGACGGGCGAGCAGTACTTC
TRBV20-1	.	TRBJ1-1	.	CSARGTTTFF	TGCAGTGCTAGAGGGACGACGACTTTCTTT
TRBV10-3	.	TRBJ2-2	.	CASSHAKGAGELFF	TGTGCCAGCAGCCACGCCAAGGGGGCCGGGGAGCTGTTTTTT
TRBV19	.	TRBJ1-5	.	CASNQGAQPQHF	TGTGCCAGTAACCAGGGTGCTCAGCCCCAGCATTTT
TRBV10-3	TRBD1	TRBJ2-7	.	CAINQGAPYHEQYF	TGTGCCATCAACCAGGGGGCGCCTTACCACGAGCAGTACTTC
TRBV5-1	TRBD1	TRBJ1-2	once	CASSTRTGGDYYGYTF	TGCGCCAGCAGCACAAGGACAGGGGGAGACTACTATGGCTACACCTTC
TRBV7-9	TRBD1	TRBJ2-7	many	CASSTGQVLTYEQYF	TGTGCCAGCAGCACGGGACAGGTTCTCACCTACGAGCAGTACTTC
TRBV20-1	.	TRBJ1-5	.	CSASPRAVNQPQHF	TGCAGTGCATCCCCGAGGGCAGTAAATCAGCCCCAGCATTTT
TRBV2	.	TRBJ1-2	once	CASSEEGPYTF	TGTGCCAGCAGTGAAGAAGGGCCTTACACCTTC
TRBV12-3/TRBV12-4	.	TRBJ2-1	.	CASSLAGREAEQFF	TGTGCCAGCAGTTTAGCAGGAAGGGAAGCCGAGCAGTTCTTC
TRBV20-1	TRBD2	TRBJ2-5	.	CSARGQLAGETQYF	TGCAGTGCTAGGGGCCAACTAGCGGGAGAGACCCAGTACTTC
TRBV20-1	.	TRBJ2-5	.	CSAKGPGSETQYF	TGCAGTGCCAAAGGTCCAGGCTCCGAGACCCAGTACTTC
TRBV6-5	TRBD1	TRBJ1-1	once	CASIRGGSAFF	TGTGCCAGCATTCGAGGGGGCTCGGCTTTCTTT
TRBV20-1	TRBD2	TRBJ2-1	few	CSARDGSGGNEQFF	TGCAGTGCTAGAGATGGTAGCGGGGGGAATGAGCAGTTCTTC
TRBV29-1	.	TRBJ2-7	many	CSVASGASSYEQYF	TGCAGCGTTGCGAGTGGGGCGAGCTCCTACGAGCAGTACTTC
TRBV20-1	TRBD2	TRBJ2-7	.	CSARAPLPTGGSYEQYF	TGCAGTGCTAGAGCTCCACTTCCGACGGGGGGCTCCTACGAGCAGTACTTC
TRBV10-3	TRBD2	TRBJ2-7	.	CANKAGDHYEQYF	TGTGCCAACAAAGCGGGAGACCACTACGAGCAGTACTTC
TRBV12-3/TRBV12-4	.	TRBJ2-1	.	CASSFGRYTEQFF	TGTGCCAGCAGTTTTGGGCGGTACACTGAGCAGTTCTTC
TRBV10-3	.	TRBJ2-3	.	CAISVRGRTDTQYF	TGTGCCATCAGTGTTCGGGGTCGAACAGATACGCAGTATTTT
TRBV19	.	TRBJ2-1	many	CASSASSYNEQFF	TGTGCCAGTAGCGCGAGCTCCTACAATGAGCAGTTCTTC
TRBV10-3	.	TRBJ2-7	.	CAISRAREQDEQYF	TGTGCCATCAGTAGGGCGCGGGAACAAGACGAGCAGTACTTC
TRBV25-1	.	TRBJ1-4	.	CASSELDGNEKLFF	TGTGCCAGCAGTGAATTGGACGGGAATGAAAAACTGTTTTTT
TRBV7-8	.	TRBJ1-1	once	CASSFPRSRGGRVNTEAFF	TGTGCCAGCAGCTTCCCGCGGTCACGGGGGGGCAGGGTAAACACTGAAGCTTTCTTT
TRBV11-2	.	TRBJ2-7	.	CASSLGRGHEQYF	TGTGCCAGCAGCTTAGGCAGGGGCCACGAGCAGTACTTC
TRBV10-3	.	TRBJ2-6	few	CAIKGTGANVLTF	TGTGCCATCAAGGGAACCGGGGCCAACGTCCTGACTTTC
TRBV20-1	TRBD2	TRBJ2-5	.	CSAMRLAGGLETQYF	TGCAGTGCTATGAGACTAGCGGGGGGGCTAGAGACCCAGTACTTC
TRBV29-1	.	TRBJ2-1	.	CSVSLEGSYNEQFF	TGCAGCGTATCTCTGGAGGGCTCCTACAATGAGCAGTTCTTC
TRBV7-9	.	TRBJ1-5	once	CASTPLGSNQPQHF	TGTGCCAGCACCCCATTGGGGAGCAATCAGCCCCAGCATTTT
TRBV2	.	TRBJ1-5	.	CASSEVNSNQPQHF	TGTGCCAGCAGTGAGGTGAATAGCAATCAGCCCCAGCATTTT
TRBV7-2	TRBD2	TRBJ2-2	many	CASSLTSGNTGELFF	TGTGCCAGCAGCTTAACTAGCGGAAACACCGGGGAGCTGTTTTTT
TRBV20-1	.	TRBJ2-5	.	CSARMLQGLETQYF	TGCAGTGCTAGGATGCTACAGGGATTGGAGACCCAGTACTTC
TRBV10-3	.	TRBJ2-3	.	CATRLDTDTQYF	TGTGCCACCCGACTAGACACAGATACGCAGTATTTT
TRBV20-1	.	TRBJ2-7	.	CSASSLEDQGQYF	TGCAGTGCCAGCAGCTTAGAGGATCAGGGGCAGTACTTC
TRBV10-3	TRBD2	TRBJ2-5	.	CAISTNRLAEYQETQYF	TGTGCCATCAGTACTAACCGACTAGCGGAGTACCAAGAGACCCAGTACTTC